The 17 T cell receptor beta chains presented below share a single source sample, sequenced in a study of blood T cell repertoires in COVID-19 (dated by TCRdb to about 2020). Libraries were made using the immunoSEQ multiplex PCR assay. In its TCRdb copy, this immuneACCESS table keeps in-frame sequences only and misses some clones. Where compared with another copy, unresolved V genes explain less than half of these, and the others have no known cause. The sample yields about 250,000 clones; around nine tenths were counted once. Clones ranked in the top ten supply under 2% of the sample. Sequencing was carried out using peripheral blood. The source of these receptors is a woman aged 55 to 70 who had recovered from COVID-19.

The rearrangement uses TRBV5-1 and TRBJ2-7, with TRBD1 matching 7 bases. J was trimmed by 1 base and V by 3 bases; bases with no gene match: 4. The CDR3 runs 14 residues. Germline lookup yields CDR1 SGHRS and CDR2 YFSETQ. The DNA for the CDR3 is TGCGCCAGCAGCTGGGACAGAAGGTCCTACGAGCAGTACTTC. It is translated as CASSWDRRSYEQYF.

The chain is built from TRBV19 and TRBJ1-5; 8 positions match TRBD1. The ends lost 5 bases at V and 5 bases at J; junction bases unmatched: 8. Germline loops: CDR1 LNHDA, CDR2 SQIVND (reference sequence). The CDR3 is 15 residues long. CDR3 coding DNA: TGTGCCAGTAGTCCAGACAGGGGCGGGGATCAGCCCCAGCATTTT. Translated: CASSPDRGGDQPQHF.

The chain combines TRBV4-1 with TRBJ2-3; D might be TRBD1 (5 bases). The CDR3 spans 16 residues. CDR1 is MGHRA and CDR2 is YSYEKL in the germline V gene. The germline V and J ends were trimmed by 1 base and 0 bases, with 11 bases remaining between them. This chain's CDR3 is CASSQGGRASTDTQYF. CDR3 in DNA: TGCGCCAGCAGCCAAGGTGGCAGGGCCAGCACAGATACGCAGTATTTT.

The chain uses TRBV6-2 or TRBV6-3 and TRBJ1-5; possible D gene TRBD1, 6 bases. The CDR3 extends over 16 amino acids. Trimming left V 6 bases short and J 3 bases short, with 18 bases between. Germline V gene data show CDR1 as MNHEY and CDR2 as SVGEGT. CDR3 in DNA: TGTGCCAGCAGCCTAGTCCCGGGACACCTCAATCAGCCCCAGCATTTT. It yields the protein CASSLVPGHLNQPQHF.

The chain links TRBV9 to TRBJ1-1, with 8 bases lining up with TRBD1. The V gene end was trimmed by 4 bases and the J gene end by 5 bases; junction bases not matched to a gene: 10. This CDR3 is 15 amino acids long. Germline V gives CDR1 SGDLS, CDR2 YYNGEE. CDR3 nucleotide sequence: TGTGCCAGCAGCACACAGACAGGGGTACAAACTGAAGCTTTCTTT. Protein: CASSTQTGVQTEAFF.

The CDR3 here is CASSLPPGQRIGEKLFF. The DNA of the CDR3 is TGTGCCAGTAGTTTACCCCCGGGACAGAGAATCGGTGAAAAACTGTTTTTT. The rearrangement joins TRBV19 to TRBJ1-4, with TRBD1 identical over 7 bases. This CDR3 has 17 amino acids. J was trimmed by 7 bases and V by 5 bases; bases with no gene match: 16. CDR1 and CDR2 (germline): LNHDA, SQIVND (reference sequence).

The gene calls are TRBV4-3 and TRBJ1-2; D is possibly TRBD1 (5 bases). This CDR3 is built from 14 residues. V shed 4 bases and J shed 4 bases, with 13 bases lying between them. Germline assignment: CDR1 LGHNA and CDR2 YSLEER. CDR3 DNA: TGCGCCAGCAGCCCTTGGGGGGGTTCCTATGGCTACACCTTC. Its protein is CASSPWGGSYGYTF.

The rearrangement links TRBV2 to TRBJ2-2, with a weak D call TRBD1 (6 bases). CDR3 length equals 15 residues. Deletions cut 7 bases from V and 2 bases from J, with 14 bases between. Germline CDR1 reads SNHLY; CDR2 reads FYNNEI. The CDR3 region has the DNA TGTGCCAGCACCGGGACAAAAACCAACACCGGGGAGCTGTTTTTT. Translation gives CASTGTKTNTGELFF.

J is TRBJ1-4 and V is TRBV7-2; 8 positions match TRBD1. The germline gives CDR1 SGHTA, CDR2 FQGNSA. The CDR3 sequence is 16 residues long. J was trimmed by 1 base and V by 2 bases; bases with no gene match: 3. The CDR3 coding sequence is TGTGCCAGCAGCTTAAGGGGGACAGGAACTAATGAAAAACTGTTTTTT. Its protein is CASSLRGTGTNEKLFF. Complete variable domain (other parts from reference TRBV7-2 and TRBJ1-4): GAGVSQSPSNKVTEKGKDVELRCDPISGHTALYWYRQSLGQGLEFLIYFQGNSAPDKSGLPSDRFSAERTGGSVSTLTIQRTQQEDSAVYLCASSLRGTGTNEKLFFGSGTQLSVL.

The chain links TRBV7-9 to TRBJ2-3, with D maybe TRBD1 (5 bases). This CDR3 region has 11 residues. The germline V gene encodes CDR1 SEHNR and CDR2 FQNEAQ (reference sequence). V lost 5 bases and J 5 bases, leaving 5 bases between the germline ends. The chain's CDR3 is CASSQGDTQYF. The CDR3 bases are TGTGCCAGCAGCCAGGGAGATACGCAGTATTTT.

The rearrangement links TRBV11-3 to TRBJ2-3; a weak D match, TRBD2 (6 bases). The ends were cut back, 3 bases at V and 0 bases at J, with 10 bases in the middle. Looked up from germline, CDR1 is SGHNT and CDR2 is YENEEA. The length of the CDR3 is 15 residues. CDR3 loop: CASSFGTGSTDTQYF. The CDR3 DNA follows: TGTGCCAGCAGCTTCGGGACTGGCAGCACAGATACGCAGTATTTT.

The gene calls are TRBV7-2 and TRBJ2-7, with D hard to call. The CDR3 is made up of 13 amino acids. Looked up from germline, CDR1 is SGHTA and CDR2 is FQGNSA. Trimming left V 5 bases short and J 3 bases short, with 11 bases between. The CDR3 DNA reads TGTGCCAGCAGCCCACCCAACATCTACGAGCAGTACTTC. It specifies CASSPPNIYEQYF.

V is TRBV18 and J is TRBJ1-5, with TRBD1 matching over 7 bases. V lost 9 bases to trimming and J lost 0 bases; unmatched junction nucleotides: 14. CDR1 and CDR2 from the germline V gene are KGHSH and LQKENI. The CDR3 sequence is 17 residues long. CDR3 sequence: CASRGGLGPYSNQPQHF. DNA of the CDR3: TGTGCCAGTCGAGGGGGCCTGGGGCCCTATAGCAATCAGCCCCAGCATTTT.

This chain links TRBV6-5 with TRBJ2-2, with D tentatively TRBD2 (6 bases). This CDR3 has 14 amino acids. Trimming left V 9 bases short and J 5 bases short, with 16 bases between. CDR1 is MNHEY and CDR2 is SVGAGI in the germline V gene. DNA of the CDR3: TGTGCCAGTAGGAGGGACCCGATAACCGGGGAGCTGTTTTTT. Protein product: CASRRDPITGELFF.

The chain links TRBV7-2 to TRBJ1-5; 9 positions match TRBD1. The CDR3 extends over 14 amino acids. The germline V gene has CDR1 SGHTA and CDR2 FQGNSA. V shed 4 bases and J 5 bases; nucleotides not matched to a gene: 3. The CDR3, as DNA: TGTGCCAGCAGCTCAAGACAGGGGGATCAGCCCCAGCATTTT. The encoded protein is CASSSRQGDQPQHF. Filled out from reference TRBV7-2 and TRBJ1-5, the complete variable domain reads GAGVSQSPSNKVTEKGKDVELRCDPISGHTALYWYRQSLGQGLEFLIYFQGNSAPDKSGLPSDRFSAERTGGSVSTLTIQRTQQEDSAVYLCASSSRQGDQPQHFGDGTRLSIL.

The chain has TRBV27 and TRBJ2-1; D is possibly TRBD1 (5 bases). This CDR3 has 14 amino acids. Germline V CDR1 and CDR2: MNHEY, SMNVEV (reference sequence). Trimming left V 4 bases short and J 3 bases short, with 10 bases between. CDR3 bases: TGTGCCAGCAGTTATGACAGCGTCTACAATGAGCAGTTCTTC. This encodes CASSYDSVYNEQFF.

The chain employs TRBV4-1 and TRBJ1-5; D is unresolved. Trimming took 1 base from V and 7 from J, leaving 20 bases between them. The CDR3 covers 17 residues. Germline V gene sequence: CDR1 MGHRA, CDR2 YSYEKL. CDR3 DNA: TGCGCCAGCAGCCAAGGGGTAGTTGGGAGGGCTGGGCAGCCCCAGCATTTT. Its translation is CASSQGVVGRAGQPQHF.